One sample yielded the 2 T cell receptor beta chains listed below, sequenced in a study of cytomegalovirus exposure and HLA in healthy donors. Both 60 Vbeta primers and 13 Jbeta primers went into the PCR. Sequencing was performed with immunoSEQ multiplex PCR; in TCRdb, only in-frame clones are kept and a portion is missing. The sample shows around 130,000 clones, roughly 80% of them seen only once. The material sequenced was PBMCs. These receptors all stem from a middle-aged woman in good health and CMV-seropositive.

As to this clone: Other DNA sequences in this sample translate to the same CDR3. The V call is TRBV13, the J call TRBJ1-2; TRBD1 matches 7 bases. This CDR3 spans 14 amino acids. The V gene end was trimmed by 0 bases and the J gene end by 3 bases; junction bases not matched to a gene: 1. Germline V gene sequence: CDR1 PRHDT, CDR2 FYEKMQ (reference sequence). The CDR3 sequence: CASSLGTGDYGYTF. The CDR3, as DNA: TGTGCCAGCAGCTTAGGTACAGGGGACTATGGCTACACCTTC.

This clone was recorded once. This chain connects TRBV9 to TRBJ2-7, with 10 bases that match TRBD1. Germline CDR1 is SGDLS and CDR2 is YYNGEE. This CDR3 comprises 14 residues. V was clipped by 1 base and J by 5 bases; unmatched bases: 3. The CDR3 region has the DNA TGTGCCAGCAGCGTACAGGGACAGGGGAACGAGCAGTACTTC. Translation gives CASSVQGQGNEQYF.